One sample yielded the 10 T cell receptor beta chains listed below, sequenced in a study of identifying expanded T cells in peripheral blood. Produced via immunoSEQ multiplex PCR; TCRdb's table is partial and in-frame only. The data show roughly 100,000 clones, around 88% seen once. Sequencing was done on a sample of blood. The receptors come from a person aged 18-70 years in good health.

Here the CDR3 reads CASDKGVNTANTEAFF. The DNA of the CDR3 is TGTGCCAGCGACAAAGGGGTTAATACCGCAAACACTGAAGCTTTCTTT. The chain recombines TRBV9 with TRBJ1-1; tentatively, D is TRBD1 (5 bases). The germline V and J ends were trimmed by 7 bases and 2 bases, with 21 bases remaining between them. Germline lookup yields CDR1 SGDLS and CDR2 YYNGEE. The CDR3 is made up of 16 amino acids.

This chain connects TRBV10-3 to TRBJ2-7; D remains ambiguous. V was cut by 0 bases and J by 3 bases, with 6 bases left in between. The CDR3 extends over 13 amino acids. Germline CDR1 is ENHRY and CDR2 is SYGVKD. The CDR3 spells CAISESSHYEQYF. The CDR3 DNA follows: TGTGCCATCAGTGAGTCGTCCCACTACGAGCAGTACTTC.

V and J are TRBV28 and TRBJ2-3; 7 bases align to TRBD2. The germline V gene has CDR1 MDHEN and CDR2 SYDVKM. CDR3 length equals 17 residues. V was clipped by 3 bases and J by 1 base; unmatched bases: 10. As DNA, the CDR3 is TGTGCCAGCAGTTTCTCCCCGACTAGCCGCGGCACAGATACGCAGTATTTT. Its protein product is CASSFSPTSRGTDTQYF.

This clone was observed once. The chain joins TRBV5-4 to TRBJ2-5; 8 bases are a match to TRBD2. The CDR3 runs to 16 residues. Germline CDR1 and CDR2: SGHNT and YYREEE (reference sequence). J was trimmed by 5 bases and V by 4 bases; bases with no gene match: 13. The chain's CDR3 is CASSPLARGGSETQYF. CDR3 in DNA: TGTGCCAGCAGCCCCTTAGCCCGGGGGGGGAGTGAGACCCAGTACTTC.

This clone appeared a few times. The chain is built from TRBV4-1 and TRBJ1-5; D call uncertain. Germline CDR1 reads MGHRA; CDR2 reads YSYEKL. The CDR3 is 14 residues long. V lost 0 bases to trimming and J lost 3 bases, with 6 bases between them. The CDR3 coding sequence is TGCGCCAGCAGCCAAGACTCGTACAATCAGCCCCAGCATTTT. It codes for CASSQDSYNQPQHF.

J is TRBJ1-2 and V is TRBV14; D is undetermined. Germline CDR1 and CDR2: SGHDN and FVKESK. Between the trimmed V and J ends, which lost 5 bases and 8 bases, there was a span of 30 bases. The CDR3 length is 18 residues. CDR3 residues: CASSEQWAWRVPDKGYTF. The CDR3 DNA is TGTGCCAGCAGCGAACAATGGGCGTGGCGGGTACCGGATAAGGGCTACACCTTC.

A few counts support this clone. The V call is TRBV5-1, the J call TRBJ2-7; D is perhaps TRBD1 (5 bases). V lost 0 bases to trimming and J lost 2 bases, with 9 bases between them. The CDR3 contains 14 residues. Germline CDR1 and CDR2: SGHRS and YFSETQ. This CDR3 reads CASSLVSRAYEQYF. The CDR3 nucleotides read TGCGCCAGCAGCTTGGTAAGCAGGGCCTACGAGCAGTACTTC.

The V call is TRBV7-9, the J call TRBJ1-2, with 11 bases that match TRBD1. Germline lookup yields CDR1 SEHNR and CDR2 FQNEAQ (reference sequence). CDR3 size: 14 residues. The trim removed 4 bases at V and 8 bases at J, leaving 6 bases unmatched. The CDR3 DNA is TGTGCCAGCAGCTCAGGGACAGGGGGTGAAGGCTACACCTTC. It encodes CASSSGTGGEGYTF.

This chain links TRBV4-3 with TRBJ1-6; D is possibly TRBD1 (5 bases). Germline lookup yields CDR1 LGHNA and CDR2 YSLEER. This CDR3 has 13 residues. Trimming removed 3 bases at V and 10 bases at J, with 10 bases between. The DNA for the CDR3 is TGCGCCAGCAGCCAGGCGGGGGGGTCACCCCTCCACTTT. This translates into CASSQAGGSPLHF.

CDR3 protein: CASSQERLAFDTQYF. CDR3 nucleotides: TGCGCCAGCAGCCAAGAGAGACTAGCCTTCGATACGCAGTATTTT. The chain uses TRBV4-3 and TRBJ2-3, with TRBD2 matching over 7 bases. Germline V gene lookup returns CDR1 LGHNA and CDR2 YSLEER. The CDR3 has 15 residues. V was clipped by 0 bases and J by 6 bases; unmatched bases: 6.